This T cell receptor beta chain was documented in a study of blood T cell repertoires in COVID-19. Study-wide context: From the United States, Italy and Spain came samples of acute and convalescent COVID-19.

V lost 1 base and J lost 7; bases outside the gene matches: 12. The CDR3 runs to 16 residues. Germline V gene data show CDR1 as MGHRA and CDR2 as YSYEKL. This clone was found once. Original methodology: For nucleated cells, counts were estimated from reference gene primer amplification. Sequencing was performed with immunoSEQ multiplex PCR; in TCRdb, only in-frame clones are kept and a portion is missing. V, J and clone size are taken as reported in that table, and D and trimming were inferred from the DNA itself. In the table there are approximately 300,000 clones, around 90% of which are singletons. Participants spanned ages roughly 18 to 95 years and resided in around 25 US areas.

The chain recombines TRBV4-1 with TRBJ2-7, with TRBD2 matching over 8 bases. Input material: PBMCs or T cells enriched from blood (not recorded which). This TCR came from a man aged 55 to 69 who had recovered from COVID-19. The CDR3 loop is CASSQGLASGSREQYF. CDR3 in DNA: TGCGCCAGCAGCCAAGGTCTAGCGAGCGGGAGTCGGGAGCAGTACTTC.